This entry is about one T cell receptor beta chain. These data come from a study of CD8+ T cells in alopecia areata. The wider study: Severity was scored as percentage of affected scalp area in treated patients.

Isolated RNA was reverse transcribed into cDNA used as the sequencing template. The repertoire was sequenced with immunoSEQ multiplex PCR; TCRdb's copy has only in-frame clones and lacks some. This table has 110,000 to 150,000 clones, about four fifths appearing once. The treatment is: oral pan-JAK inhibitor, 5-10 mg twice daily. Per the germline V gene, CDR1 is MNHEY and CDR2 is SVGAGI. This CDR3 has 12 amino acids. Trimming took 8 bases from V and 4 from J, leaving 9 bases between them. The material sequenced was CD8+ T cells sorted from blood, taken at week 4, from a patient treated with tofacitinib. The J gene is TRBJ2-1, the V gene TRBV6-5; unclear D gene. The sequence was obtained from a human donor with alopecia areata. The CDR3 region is CASESLYNEQFF. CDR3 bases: TGTGCCAGCGAAAGCTTATACAATGAGCAGTTCTTC.